This T cell receptor beta chain was sequenced for a study of blood T cell repertoires in COVID-19. Study at large: T cells, B-cell-depleted T cells, or PBMCs provided the cDNA or gDNA that served as material.

With 1 base removed from V and 4 bases from J, the gap between germline ends came to 7 bases. The CDR3 covers 13 residues. Per the germline V gene, CDR1 is LNHNV and CDR2 is YYDKDF (reference sequence). The method was immunoSEQ multiplex PCR; TCRdb's version includes in-frame clones alone and lacks a portion of them. The table lists some 110,000 clones, approximately 80% of them singletons, with roughly 15% in the top ten. The specimen was peripheral blood. The clonotype originates from an elderly woman with acute or convalescent COVID-19. The rearrangement links TRBV15 to TRBJ1-2, with no clear D. CDR3 coding DNA: TGTGCCACCAGCAGAGGACAATCCTATGGCTACACCTTC. Its protein is CATSRGQSYGYTF.